This passage covers 14 T cell receptor beta chains from one sample sequenced in a study of CD8+CD57+ T cells in acquired aplastic anemia. Profiling of TCR beta VDJ combinations and CDR3 sequences used genomic DNA as template. A single record per CDR3 protein comes from TCRdb applying MiXCR to the reads. The table includes hundreds of thousands of distinct CDR3 sequences, about 80% detected once. CD8+CD57+ cell expansion had been shown by flow cytometry in patients chosen for sequencing. The sample comprised sorted CD4+, CD8+, or CD8+CD57+ T cells (not recorded which) from PBMCs. Receptors originate from a human donor with aplastic anemia.

Of note for this clonotype: The CDR3 end shows no conserved phenylalanine or tryptophan, and so a read error is likely. The limits of the CDR3 on the DNA are not certain, so only TCRdb's listed CDR3 is given. The gene calls are TRBV7-2 and TRBJ2-1. Inclusive of both ends, the CDR3 amounts to 13 amino acids. The germline V gene has CDR1 SGHTA and CDR2 FQGNSA. CDR3 sequence: CASSLAGRHDTHY.

The chain employs TRBV2 and TRBJ1-1; D unclear. Trimming cost V 1 base and J 11 bases, with 11 bases left between them. The length of the CDR3 is 12 residues. Germline values: CDR1 SNHLY, CDR2 FYNNEI. CDR3 sequence (DNA): TGTGCCAGCAGTGAAGGAGTCAGCGGGGCTTTCTTT. The encoded protein is CASSEGVSGAFF.

This clonotype was counted only a few times. The chain is built from TRBV19 and TRBJ1-4; the match to TRBD1 covers 11 bases. Germline loops: CDR1 LNHDA, CDR2 SQIVND (reference sequence). V lost 5 bases and J lost 5; bases outside the gene matches: 1. This CDR3 has 14 residues. The CDR3 protein is CASSGTGGNEKLFF. CDR3 bases: TGTGCCAGTAGTGGGACAGGGGGAAATGAAAAACTGTTTTTT.

As concerns this clonotype: Sequence at one end of the junction differs from germline and may be a read error. The chain employs TRBV9 and TRBJ1-2; 7 nucleotides line up with TRBD1. The CDR3 is made up of 13 amino acids. Germline assignment: CDR1 SGDLS and CDR2 YYNGEE. Written as DNA, the CDR3 is TGTGCCAGCAGCGTAGGGGGACAGTGCACAGACACGTTC. This sequence encodes CASSVGGQCTDTF.

The rearrangement uses TRBV7-8 and TRBJ2-7; 9 bases agree with TRBD2. The DNA end is more similar to TRBJ2-1, so the J call may be wrong. Germline-derived CDR1 and CDR2 are SGHVS and FQNEAQ. The CDR3 is 14 amino acids. CDR3: CASSPPGLANEQFF. The CDR3 DNA reads as TGTGCCAGCAGCCCACCGGGACTAGCCAATGAGCAGTTCTTC.

In this sample, this clonotype turned up once. The chain couples TRBV6-5 to TRBJ1-6; 7 nucleotides agree with TRBD1. Per the germline V gene, CDR1 is MNHEY and CDR2 is SVGAGI. With 7 bases clipped from V and 10 bases from J, the junction kept 7 bases outside the gene matches. There are 13 residues in the CDR3. The CDR3 coding sequence is TGTGCCAGCACCGCAGGGGGAATATCACCCCTCCACTTT. This translates into CASTAGGISPLHF.

This clonotype was counted many times. The chain combines TRBV12-3 or TRBV12-4 with TRBJ2-2; no reliable D call. The CDR3 is 12 amino acids. Trimming removed 0 bases at V and 6 bases at J, with 2 bases between. The DNA for the CDR3 is TGTGCCAGCAGTTTAGCCCCCGGGGAGCTGTTTTTT. Protein product: CASSLAPGELFF.

The genes are TRBV7-6 and TRBJ1-2; the match to TRBD1 covers 8 bases. This CDR3 contains 15 residues. Unmatched junction bases numbered 17, after V lost 3 bases and J lost 14 bases. Germline CDR1 reads SGHVS; CDR2 reads FNYEAQ. CDR3 loop: CASSFTAGGEDFFTF. The CDR3, as DNA: TGTGCCAGCAGCTTCACTGCAGGGGGCGAAGATTTCTTTACCTTC.

The gene calls are TRBV7-8 and TRBJ2-5; no clear D gene. The V gene lost 0 bases and the J gene lost 14 bases, with 22 bases spanning the gap. Germline CDR1 and CDR2: SGHVS and FQNEAQ. The CDR3 sequence is 15 residues long. DNA of the CDR3: TGTGCCAGCAGCTTAGCCCGCGGTCCCGATACGCAGCATTACTTC. It codes for CASSLARGPDTQHYF. The entire variable domain, with the rest obtained from reference TRBV7-8 and TRBJ2-5, is as follows: GAGVSQSPRYKVAKRGQDVALRCDPISGHVSLFWYQQALGQGPEFLTYFQNEAQLDKSGLPSDRFFAERPEGSVSTLKIQRTQQEDSAVYLCASSLARGPDTQHYFGPGTRLLVL.

This clonotype was seen repeatedly, ten times or more. The V and J genes are TRBV5-5 and TRBJ2-3; 9 bases are a match to TRBD2. Unmatched junction bases numbered 4, after V lost 4 bases and J lost 1 base. The germline V gene has CDR1 SGHKS and CDR2 YYEKEE (reference sequence). The CDR3 extends over 15 amino acids. The CDR3 nucleotides read TGTGCCAGCAGCCGGAGACTAGCGGGCACAGATACGCAGTATTTT. This translates into CASSRRLAGTDTQYF. The full variable domain, its missing parts supplied by reference TRBV5-5 and TRBJ2-3, is DAGVTQSPTHLIKTRGQQVTLRCSPISGHKSVSWYQQVLGQGPQFIFQYYEKEERGRGNFPDRFSARQFPNYSSELNVNALLLGDSALYLCASSRRLAGTDTQYFGPGTRLTVL.

The V call is TRBV15, the J call TRBJ2-7; tentatively, D is TRBD1 (7 bases). V lost 4 bases, J lost 4 bases, and 14 bases lay in between. Germline assignment: CDR1 LNHNV and CDR2 YYDKDF (reference sequence). The CDR3 runs 14 residues. CDR3 loop: CATSTSQGGYEQYF. For the CDR3, the DNA is TGTGCCACCAGCACATCCCAGGGGGGATACGAGCAGTACTTC.

The chain carries TRBV9 and TRBJ2-2, with a weak D call TRBD1 (5 bases). With 1 base removed from V and 11 bases from J, the gap between germline ends came to 18 bases. Germline V gene data show CDR1 as SGDLS and CDR2 as YYNGEE. The CDR3 length is 15 residues. This chain's CDR3 is CASSVRQKKCRELFF. The CDR3 bases are TGTGCCAGCAGCGTACGACAGAAGAAGTGCCGCGAGCTGTTTTTT. The full variable domain, completed using reference TRBV9 and TRBJ2-2, is DSGVTQTPKHLITATGQRVTLRCSPRSGDLSVYWYQQSLDQGLQFLIQYYNGEERAKGNILERFSAQQFPDLHSELNLSSLELGDSALYFCASSVRQKKCRELFFGEGSRLTVL.

A remark on this clonotype: Since no conserved phenylalanine or tryptophan closes the CDR3, a read error is the likely cause. Because the CDR3's place on the DNA is in doubt, the DNA is left out and the CDR3 is given as listed by TCRdb. The chain joins TRBV2 to TRBJ2-3. Germline V gene lookup returns CDR1 SNHLY and CDR2 FYNNEI. The CDR3 length equals 13 residues, ends included. The CDR3 is CASSDGGTKTNSI.

This sequence joins TRBV7-6 and TRBJ2-3; perhaps TRBD1 as D (5 bases). The J call may not be correct, given that the DNA end is closer to TRBJ1-6. Germline CDR1 SGHVS, CDR2 FNYEAQ. This CDR3 contains 14 residues. Here the CDR3 DNA reads TGTGCCAGCAGCTCAGACAGAGGCAATGCTACCCTCCACTTT. Its translation is CASSSDRGNATLHF.